This T cell receptor beta chain was captured in a study of early T cells in non-severe SARS-CoV-2 infection. In the study overall: Sequencing input comprised bulk RNA from unsorted whole blood; chain pairing was not available.

Regarding the study as a whole: VDJdb-based annotation leaned toward anti-spike CD8 responses and missed private and CD4 specificities.

The ends were cut back, 2 bases at V and 0 bases at J, with 5 bases in the middle. Germline CDR1 MNHEY, CDR2 SVGAGI. This CDR3 contains 13 residues. Unique molecular identifiers tagged individual cDNA molecules. MiXCR was run by TCRdb on the 5' RACE reads, yielding one entry per CDR3 protein. The data contain fewer than 100,000 distinct CDR3 sequences, over 8.5% of them singletons. A note on this clonotype: The antigen remains undetermined.

The rearrangement links TRBV6-5 to TRBJ2-7; no definite D call. The sequenced sample consisted of whole blood. This receptor was taken from an adult who was a healthcare worker with PCR-confirmed SARS-CoV-2 infection or an uninfected control (not recorded which). CDR3 coding DNA: TGTGCCAGCAGTTACAGGATCTCCTACGAGCAGTACTTC. Translation gives CASSYRISYEQYF.